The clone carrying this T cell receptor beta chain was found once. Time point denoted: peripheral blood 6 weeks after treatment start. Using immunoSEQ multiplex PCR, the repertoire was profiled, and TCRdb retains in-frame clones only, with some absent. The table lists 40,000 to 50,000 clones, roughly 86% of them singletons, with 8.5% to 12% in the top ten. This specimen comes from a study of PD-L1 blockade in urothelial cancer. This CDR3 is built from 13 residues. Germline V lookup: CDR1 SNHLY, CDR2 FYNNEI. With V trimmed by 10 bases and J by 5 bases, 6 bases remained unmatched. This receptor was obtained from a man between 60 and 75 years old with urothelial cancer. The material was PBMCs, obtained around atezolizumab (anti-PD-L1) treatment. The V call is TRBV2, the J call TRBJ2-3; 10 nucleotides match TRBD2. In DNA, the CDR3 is TGTGCCACAGCGGGGGGGACAGGAGATACGCAGTATTTT. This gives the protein CATAGGTGDTQYF.